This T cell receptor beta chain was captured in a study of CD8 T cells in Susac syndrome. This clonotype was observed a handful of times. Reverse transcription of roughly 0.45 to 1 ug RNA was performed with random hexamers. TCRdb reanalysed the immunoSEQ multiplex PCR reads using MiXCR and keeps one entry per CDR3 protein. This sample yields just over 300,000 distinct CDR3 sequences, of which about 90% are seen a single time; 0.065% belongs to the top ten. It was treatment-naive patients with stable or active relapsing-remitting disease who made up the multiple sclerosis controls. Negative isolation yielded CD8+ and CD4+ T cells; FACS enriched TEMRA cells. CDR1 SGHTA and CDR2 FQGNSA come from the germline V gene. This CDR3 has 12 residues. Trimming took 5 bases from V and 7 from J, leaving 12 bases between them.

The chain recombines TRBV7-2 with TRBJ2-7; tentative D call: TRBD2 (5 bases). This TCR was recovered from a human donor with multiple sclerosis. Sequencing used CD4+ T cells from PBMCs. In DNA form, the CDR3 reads TGTGCCAGCAGCCCCCGTACGGGAGAGCAGTACTTC. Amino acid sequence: CASSPRTGEQYF.